This TCR beta chain was identified in a study of regulatory T cells in long-lasting Graves disease. Stated time point: persistent/refractory GD, antithyroid drugs over 5 years with positive TRAb. Preparation of the TCR library used RNA extracted from PBMCs. From each patient, roughly 10 milliliters of peripheral blood was drawn and collected into an EDTA anticoagulant tube. Findings and caveats of the study: Small numbers of samples may have cut accuracy.

In the case of this clonotype: Its antigen is unknown. Because it lacks the conserved phenylalanine or tryptophan at the end, this CDR3 is likely a read error.

Relying on iRepertoire HTBI primers and Arm-PCR of CDR3 regions, the team built TCR beta libraries. TCRdb reprocessed the multiplex PCR reads via MiXCR and lists one record per CDR3 protein. The table has a few hundred thousand distinct CDR3 sequences, roughly a quarter seen once. The starting material was peripheral blood mononuclear cells (PBMCs), obtained when the disease was refractory, from a patient treated with antithyroid drugs. This TCR was recovered from a female donor with Graves disease.

The CDR3 is CASSQDWDSYYGYTL. The CDR3 coding sequence is TGTGCCAGCAGCCAAGACTGGGACAGTTACTATGGCTACACCCTC. The chain employs TRBV14 and TRBJ1-2; 7 bases line up with TRBD1. The CDR3 has 15 amino acids. J lost 3 bases, V lost 0 bases, and 4 bases had no gene match. Germline V gene data show CDR1 as SGHDN and CDR2 as FVKESK.